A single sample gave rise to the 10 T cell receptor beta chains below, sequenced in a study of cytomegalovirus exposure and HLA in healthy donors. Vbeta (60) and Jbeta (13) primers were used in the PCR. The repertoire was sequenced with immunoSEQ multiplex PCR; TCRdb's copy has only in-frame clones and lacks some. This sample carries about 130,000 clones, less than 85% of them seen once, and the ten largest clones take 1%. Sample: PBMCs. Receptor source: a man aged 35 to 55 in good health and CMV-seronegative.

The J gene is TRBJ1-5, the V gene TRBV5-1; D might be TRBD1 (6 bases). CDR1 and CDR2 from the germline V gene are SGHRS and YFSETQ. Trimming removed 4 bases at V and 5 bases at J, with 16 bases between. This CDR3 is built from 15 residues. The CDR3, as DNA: TGCGCCAGCAGCCCCTCAGGGGCCCCGGATCAGCCCCAGCATTTT. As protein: CASSPSGAPDQPQHF.

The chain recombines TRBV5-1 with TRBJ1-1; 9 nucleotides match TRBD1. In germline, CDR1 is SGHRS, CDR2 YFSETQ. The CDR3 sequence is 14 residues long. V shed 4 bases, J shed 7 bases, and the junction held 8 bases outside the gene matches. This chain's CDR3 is CASSRQGDGIEAFF. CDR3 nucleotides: TGCGCCAGCAGCAGACAGGGGGATGGGATTGAAGCTTTCTTT.

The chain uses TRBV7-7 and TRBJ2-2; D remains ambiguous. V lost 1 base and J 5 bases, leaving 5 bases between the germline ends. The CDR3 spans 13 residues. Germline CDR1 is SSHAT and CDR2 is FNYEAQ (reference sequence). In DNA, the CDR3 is TGTGCCAGCAGCTTAGATCGGACCGGGGAGCTGTTTTTT. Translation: CASSLDRTGELFF.

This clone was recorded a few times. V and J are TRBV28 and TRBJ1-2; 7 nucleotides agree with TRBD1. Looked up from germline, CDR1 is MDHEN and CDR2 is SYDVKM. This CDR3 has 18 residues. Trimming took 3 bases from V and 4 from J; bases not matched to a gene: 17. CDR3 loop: CASSLASETGNEGYGYTF. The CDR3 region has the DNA TGTGCCAGCAGTTTGGCCTCCGAGACAGGGAACGAGGGCTATGGCTACACCTTC.

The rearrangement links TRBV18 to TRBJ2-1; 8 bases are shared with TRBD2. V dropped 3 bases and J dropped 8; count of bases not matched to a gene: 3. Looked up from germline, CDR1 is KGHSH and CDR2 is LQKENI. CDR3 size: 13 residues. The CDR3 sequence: CASSPAGGDEQFF. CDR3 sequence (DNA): TGTGCCAGCTCACCGGCGGGGGGCGATGAGCAGTTCTTC.

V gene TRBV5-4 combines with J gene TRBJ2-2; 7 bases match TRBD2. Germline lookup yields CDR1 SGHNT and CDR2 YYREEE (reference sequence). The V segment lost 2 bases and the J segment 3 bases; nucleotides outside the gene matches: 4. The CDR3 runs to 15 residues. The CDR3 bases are TGTGCCAGCAGCTTTGGCCTAGCGGACACCGGGGAGCTGTTTTTT. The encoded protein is CASSFGLADTGELFF.

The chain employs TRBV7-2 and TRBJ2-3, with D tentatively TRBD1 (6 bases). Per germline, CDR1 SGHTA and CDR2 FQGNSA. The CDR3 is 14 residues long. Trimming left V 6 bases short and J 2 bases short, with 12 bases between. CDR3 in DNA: TGTGCCAGCAGTCCAGACAGGCCCACAGATACGCAGTATTTT. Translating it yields CASSPDRPTDTQYF.

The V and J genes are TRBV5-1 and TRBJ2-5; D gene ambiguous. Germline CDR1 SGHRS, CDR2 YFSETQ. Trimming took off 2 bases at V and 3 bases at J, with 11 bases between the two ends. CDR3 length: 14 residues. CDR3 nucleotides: TGCGCCAGCAGCTTTATGACATTCGAAGAGACCCAGTACTTC. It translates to CASSFMTFEETQYF.

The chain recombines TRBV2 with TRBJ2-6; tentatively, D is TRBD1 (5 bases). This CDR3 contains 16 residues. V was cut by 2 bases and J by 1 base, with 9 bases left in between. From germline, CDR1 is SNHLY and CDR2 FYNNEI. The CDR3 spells CASSEQGGSGANVLTF. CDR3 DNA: TGTGCCAGCAGTGAACAGGGCGGTTCTGGGGCCAACGTCCTGACTTTC.

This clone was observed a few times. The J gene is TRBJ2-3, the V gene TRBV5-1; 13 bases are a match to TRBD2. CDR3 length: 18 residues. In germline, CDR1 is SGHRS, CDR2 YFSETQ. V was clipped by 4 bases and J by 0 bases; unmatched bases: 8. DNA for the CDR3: TGCGCCAGCAGCCCCGGACTAGCGGGAGCGGGGAGCACAGATACGCAGTATTTT. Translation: CASSPGLAGAGSTDTQYF.